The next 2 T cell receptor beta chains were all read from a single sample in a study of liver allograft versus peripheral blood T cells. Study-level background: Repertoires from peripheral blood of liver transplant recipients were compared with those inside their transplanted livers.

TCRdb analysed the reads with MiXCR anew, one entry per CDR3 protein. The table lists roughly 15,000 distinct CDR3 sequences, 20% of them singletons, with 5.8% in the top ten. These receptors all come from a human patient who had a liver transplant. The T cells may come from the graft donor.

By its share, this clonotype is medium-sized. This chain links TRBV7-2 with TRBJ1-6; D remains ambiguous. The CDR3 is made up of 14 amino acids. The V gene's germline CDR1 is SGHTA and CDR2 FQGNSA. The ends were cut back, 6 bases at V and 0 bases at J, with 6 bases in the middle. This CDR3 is CASRGSSYNSPLHF. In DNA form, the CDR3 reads TGTGCCAGCAGGGGGAGCTCCTATAATTCACCCCTCCACTTT.

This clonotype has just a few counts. The CDR3 here is CASSYSINQGRVRRDTEAFF. The CDR3 DNA reads TGTGCCAGCAGTTACTCGATAAACCAGGGGAGGGTTCGTAGGGACACTGAAGCTTTCTTT. The chain links TRBV6-2 or TRBV6-3 to TRBJ1-1, with a possible D match to TRBD1 (6 bases). Germline values: CDR1 MNHEY, CDR2 SVGEGT. The CDR3 has 20 amino acids. V lost 0 bases to trimming and J lost 3 bases, with 26 bases between them.